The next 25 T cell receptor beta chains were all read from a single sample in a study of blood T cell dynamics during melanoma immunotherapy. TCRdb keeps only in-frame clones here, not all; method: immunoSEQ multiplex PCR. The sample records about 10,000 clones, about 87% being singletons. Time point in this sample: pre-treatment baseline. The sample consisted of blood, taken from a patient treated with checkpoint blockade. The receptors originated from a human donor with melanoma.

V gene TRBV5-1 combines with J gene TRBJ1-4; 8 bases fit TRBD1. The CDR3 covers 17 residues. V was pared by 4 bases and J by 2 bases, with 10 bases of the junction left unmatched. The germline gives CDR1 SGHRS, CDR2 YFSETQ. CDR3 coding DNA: TGCGCCAGCAGCCCTACAGGGGGAATGTGGACTAATGAAAAACTGTTTTTT. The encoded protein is CASSPTGGMWTNEKLFF.

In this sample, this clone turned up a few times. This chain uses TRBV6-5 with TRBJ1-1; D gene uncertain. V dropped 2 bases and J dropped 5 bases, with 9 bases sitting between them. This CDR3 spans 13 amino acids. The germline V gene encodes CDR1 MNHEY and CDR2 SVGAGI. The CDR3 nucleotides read TGTGCCAGCAGTTACGGCAGGAGGACTGAAGCTTTCTTT. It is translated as CASSYGRRTEAFF.

This CDR3 reads CASSEQGAVKNQPQHF. For the CDR3, the DNA is TGTGCCAGCAGTGAACAGGGTGCGGTGAAAAATCAGCCCCAGCATTTT. This chain joins TRBV6-1 and TRBJ1-5, with D possibly TRBD1 on 5 matching bases. The germline V gene has CDR1 MNHNS and CDR2 SASEGT. Trimming left V 2 bases short and J 4 bases short, with 15 bases between. The CDR3 runs to 16 residues.

In DNA, the CDR3 is TGTGCCAGCAGTTTAAGCATGGCAGGGGCCGAGCAGTACGTC. Translating it yields CASSLSMAGAEQYV. This chain uses TRBV28 with TRBJ2-7; D is possibly TRBD1 (6 bases). The germline V and J ends were trimmed by 2 bases and 6 bases, with 14 bases remaining between them. From germline, CDR1 is MDHEN and CDR2 SYDVKM. CDR3 length: 14 amino acids.

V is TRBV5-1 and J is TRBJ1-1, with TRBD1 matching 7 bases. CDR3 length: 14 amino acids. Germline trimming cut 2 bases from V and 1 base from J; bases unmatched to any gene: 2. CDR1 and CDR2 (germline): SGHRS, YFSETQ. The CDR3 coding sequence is TGCGCCAGCAGCTTACAGGGGTCGAACACTGAAGCTTTCTTT. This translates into CASSLQGSNTEAFF.

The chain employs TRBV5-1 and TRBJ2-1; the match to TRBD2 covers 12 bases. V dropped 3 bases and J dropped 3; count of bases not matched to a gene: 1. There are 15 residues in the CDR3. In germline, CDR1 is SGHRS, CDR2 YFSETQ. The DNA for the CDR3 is TGCGCCAGCAGCTGGACTAGCGGGGACTACAATGAGCAGTTCTTC. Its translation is CASSWTSGDYNEQFF.

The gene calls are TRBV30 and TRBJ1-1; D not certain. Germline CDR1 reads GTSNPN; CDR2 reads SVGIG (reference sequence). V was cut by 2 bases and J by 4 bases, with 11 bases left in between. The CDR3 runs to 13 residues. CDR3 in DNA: TGTGCCTGGAGTTCGGGTTTGGCCACTGAAGCTTTCTTT. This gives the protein CAWSSGLATEAFF.

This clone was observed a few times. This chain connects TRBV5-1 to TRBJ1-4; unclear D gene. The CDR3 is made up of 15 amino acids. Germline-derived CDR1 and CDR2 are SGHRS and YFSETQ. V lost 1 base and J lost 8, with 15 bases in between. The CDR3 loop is CASSLRNLGGEKLFF. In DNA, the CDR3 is TGCGCCAGCAGCTTGCGAAATCTAGGCGGGGAAAAACTGTTTTTT. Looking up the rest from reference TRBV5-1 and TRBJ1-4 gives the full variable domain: KAGVTQTPRYLIKTRGQQVTLSCSPISGHRSVSWYQQTPGQGLQFLFEYFSETQRNKGNFPGRFSGRQFSNSRSEMNVSTLELGDSALYLCASSLRNLGGEKLFFGSGTQLSVL.

CDR3 sequence: CASSLENSPLHF. The DNA of the CDR3 is TGCGCCAGCAGCCTAGAGAATTCACCCCTCCACTTT. The chain uses TRBV5-1 and TRBJ1-6; D not certain. Germline V gene lookup returns CDR1 SGHRS and CDR2 YFSETQ. The CDR3 extends over 12 amino acids. Trimming cost V 4 bases and J 7 bases, with 6 bases left between them. The full variable domain, completed using reference TRBV5-1 and TRBJ1-6, is KAGVTQTPRYLIKTRGQQVTLSCSPISGHRSVSWYQQTPGQGLQFLFEYFSETQRNKGNFPGRFSGRQFSNSRSEMNVSTLELGDSALYLCASSLENSPLHFGNGTRLTVT.

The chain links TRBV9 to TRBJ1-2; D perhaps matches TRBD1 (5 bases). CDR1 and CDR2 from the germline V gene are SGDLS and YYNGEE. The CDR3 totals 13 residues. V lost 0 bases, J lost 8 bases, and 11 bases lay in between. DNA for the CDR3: TGTGCCAGCAGCGTAGGAGGGGAAGGAGGCTACACCTTC. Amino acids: CASSVGGEGGYTF.

CDR3 DNA sequence: TGTGCTAGTGGTTCCGCAGGGGAGAACACTGAAGCTTTCTTT. Protein: CASGSAGENTEAFF. The gene calls are TRBV12-5 and TRBJ1-1; tentative D call: TRBD1 (6 bases). Trimming took 4 bases from V and 1 from J, leaving 10 bases between them. This CDR3 has 14 residues. Germline CDR1 LGHNT, CDR2 FRNRAP.

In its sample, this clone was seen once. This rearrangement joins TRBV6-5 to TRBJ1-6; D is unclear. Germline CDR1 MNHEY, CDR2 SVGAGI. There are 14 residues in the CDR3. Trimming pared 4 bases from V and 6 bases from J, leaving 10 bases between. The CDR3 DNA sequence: TGTGCCAGCAGTTCAGGACCGCCTAATTCACCCCTCCACTTT. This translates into CASSSGPPNSPLHF.

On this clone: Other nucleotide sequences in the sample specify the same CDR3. CDR3 protein: CASSLQETQYF. CDR3 sequence (DNA): TGTGCCAGCAGCTTACAGGAGACCCAGTACTTC. This chain connects TRBV7-9 to TRBJ2-5; D remains unclear. Per germline, CDR1 SEHNR and CDR2 FQNEAQ (reference sequence). With 2 bases removed from V and 5 bases from J, the gap between germline ends came to 3 bases. The length of the CDR3 is 11 residues. Using reference TRBV7-9 and TRBJ2-5 for the parts outside the CDR3, the full variable domain is DTGVSQNPRHKITKRGQNVTFRCDPISEHNRLYWYRQTLGQGPEFLTYFQNEAQLEKSRLLSDRFSAERPKGSFSTLEIQRTEQGDSAMYLCASSLQETQYFGPGTRLLVL.

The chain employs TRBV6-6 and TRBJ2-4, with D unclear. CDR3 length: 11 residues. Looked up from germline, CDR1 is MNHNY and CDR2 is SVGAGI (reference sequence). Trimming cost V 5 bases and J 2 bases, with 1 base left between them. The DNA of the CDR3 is TGTGCCAGCAGTACCAAAAACATTCAGTACTTC. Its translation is CASSTKNIQYF.

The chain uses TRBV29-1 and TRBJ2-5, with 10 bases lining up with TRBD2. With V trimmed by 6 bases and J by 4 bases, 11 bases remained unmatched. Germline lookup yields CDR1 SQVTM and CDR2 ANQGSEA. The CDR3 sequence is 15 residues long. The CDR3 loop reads CSVPATSGALETQYF. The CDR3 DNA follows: TGCAGCGTCCCGGCTACTAGCGGGGCGTTAGAGACCCAGTACTTC.

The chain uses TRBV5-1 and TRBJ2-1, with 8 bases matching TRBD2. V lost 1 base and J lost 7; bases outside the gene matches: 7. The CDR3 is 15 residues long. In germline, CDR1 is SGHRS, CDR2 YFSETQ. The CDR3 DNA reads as TGCGCCAGCAGCTTGAGCGGGGGAAACGGGAATGAGCAGTTCTTC. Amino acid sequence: CASSLSGGNGNEQFF.

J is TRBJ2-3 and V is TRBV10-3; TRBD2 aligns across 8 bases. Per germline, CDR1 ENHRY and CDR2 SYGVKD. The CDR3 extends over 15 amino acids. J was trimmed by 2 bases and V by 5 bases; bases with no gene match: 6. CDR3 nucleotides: TGTGCCATCAGTCGGAGCGGGGGAGCCACAGATACGCAGTATTTT. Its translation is CAISRSGGATDTQYF.

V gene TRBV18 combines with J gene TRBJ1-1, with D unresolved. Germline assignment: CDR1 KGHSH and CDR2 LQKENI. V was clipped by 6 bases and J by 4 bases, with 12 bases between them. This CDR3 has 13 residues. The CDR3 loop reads CASSSGKVTEAFF. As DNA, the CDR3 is TGTGCCAGCTCCTCCGGGAAGGTCACTGAAGCTTTCTTT.

In DNA form, the CDR3 reads TGTGCCAGCAGCTTAGTGGTCTACCAGCAGTTCTTC. Its protein product is CASSLVVYQQFF. The V call is TRBV7-9, the J call TRBJ2-1, with no clear D. The CDR3 is 12 residues long. V lost 1 base, J lost 11 bases, and 9 bases lay in between. The germline V gene encodes CDR1 SEHNR and CDR2 FQNEAQ (reference sequence).

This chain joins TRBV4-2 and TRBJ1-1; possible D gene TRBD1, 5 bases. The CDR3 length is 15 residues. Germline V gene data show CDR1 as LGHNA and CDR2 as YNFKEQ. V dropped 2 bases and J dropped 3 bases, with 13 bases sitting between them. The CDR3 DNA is TGTGCCAGCAGCCAAACGGGACCTCGCTACACTGAAGCTTTCTTT. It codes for CASSQTGPRYTEAFF.

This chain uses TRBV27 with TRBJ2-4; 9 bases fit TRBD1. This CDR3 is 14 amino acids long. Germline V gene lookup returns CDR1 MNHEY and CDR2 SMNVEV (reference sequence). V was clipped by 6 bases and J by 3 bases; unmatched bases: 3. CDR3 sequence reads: CASSPTGGKNIQYF. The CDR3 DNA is TGTGCCAGCAGCCCGACAGGGGGCAAAAACATTCAGTACTTC.

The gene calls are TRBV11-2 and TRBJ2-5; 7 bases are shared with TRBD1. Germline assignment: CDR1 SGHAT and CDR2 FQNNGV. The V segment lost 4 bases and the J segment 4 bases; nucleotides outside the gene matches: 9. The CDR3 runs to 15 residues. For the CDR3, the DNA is TGTGCCAGCAGCTACGACAGGGTTGATTTAGAGACCCAGTACTTC. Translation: CASSYDRVDLETQYF.

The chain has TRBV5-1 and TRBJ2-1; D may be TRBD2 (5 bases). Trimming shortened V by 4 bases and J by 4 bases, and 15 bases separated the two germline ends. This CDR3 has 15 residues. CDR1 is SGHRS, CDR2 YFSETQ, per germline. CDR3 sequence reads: CASSQDPSGYNEQFF. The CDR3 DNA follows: TGCGCCAGCAGCCAGGACCCCTCGGGGTACAATGAGCAGTTCTTC.

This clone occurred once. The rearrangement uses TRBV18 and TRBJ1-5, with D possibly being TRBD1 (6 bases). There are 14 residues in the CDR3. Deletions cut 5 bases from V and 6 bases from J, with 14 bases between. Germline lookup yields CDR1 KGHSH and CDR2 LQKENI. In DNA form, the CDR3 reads TGTGCCAGCTCAACAGGGCATTCGGCTCAGCCCCAGCATTTT. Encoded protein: CASSTGHSAQPQHF.

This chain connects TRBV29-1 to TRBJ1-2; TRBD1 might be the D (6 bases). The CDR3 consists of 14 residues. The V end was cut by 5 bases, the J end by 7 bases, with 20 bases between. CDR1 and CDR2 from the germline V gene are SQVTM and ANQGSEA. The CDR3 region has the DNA TGCAGCGTTCAAGGGGATCTAGGCAGGGGTGGCTACACCTTC. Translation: CSVQGDLGRGGYTF.